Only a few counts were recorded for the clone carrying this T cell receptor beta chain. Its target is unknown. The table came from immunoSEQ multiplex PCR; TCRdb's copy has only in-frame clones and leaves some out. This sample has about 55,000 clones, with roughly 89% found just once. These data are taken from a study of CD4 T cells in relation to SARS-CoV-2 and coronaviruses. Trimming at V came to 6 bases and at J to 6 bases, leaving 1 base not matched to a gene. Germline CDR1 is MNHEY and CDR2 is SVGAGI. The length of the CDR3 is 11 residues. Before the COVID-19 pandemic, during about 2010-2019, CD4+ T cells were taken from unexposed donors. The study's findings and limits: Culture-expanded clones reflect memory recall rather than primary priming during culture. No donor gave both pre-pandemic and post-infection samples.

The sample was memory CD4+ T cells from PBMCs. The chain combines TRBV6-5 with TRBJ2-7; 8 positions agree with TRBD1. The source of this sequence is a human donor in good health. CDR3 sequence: CASRTGVEQYF. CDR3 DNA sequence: TGTGCCAGCAGGACAGGGGTCGAGCAGTACTTC.